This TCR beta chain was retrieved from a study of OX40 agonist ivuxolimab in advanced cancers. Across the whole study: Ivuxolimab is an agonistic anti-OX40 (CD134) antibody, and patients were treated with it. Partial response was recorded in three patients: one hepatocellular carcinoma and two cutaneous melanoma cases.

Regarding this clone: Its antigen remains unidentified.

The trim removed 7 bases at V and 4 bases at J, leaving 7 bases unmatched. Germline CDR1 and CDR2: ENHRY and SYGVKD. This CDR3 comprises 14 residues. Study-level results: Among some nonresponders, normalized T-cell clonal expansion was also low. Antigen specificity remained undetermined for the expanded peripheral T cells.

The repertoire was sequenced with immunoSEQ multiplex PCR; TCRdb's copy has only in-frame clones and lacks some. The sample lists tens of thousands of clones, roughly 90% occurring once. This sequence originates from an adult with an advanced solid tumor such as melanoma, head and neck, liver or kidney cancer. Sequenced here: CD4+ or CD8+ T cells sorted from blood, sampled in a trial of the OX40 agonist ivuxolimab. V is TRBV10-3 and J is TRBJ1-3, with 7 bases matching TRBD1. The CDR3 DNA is TGTGCCATCACAGGGGGGGGCAGAGGAAACACCATATATTTT. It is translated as CAITGGGRGNTIYF.